In its sample, the clone carrying this T cell receptor beta chain was seen a few times. This sample stems from a study of beta chain features in type 1 diabetes. Study at large: The examined sorted cells totaled 85 million to 120 million across samples.

Sequenced material consisted of expressed TCRB transcripts (all of the isolated RNA was reverse transcribed). Repertoires were generated with immunoSEQ multiplex PCR, while TCRdb's copy carries only in-frame clones and drops some. The sample lists about 350,000 clones; less than 20% were seen once. The CDR3 contains 15 residues. With V trimmed by 2 bases and J by 0 bases, 2 bases remained unmatched. Germline lookup yields CDR1 SGHRS and CDR2 YFSETQ. Sequencing input: naive CD4+ T cells from blood. The chain recombines TRBV5-1 with TRBJ1-5; 7 nucleotides match TRBD1. The source is a young woman in good health. CDR3 sequence reads: CASSFTGASNQPQHF. For the CDR3, the DNA is TGCGCCAGCAGCTTCACAGGGGCTAGCAATCAGCCCCAGCATTTT. The full variable domain, rest sourced from reference TRBV5-1 and TRBJ1-5, is KAGVTQTPRYLIKTRGQQVTLSCSPISGHRSVSWYQQTPGQGLQFLFEYFSETQRNKGNFPGRFSGRQFSNSRSEMNVSTLELGDSALYLCASSFTGASNQPQHFGDGTRLSIL.